These 24 T cell receptor beta chains were sequenced from one sample in a study of blood T cell dynamics during melanoma immunotherapy. Stated time point: week 3, after first cycle of checkpoint inhibitor. Using immunoSEQ multiplex PCR, the repertoire was profiled, and TCRdb retains in-frame clones only, with some absent. Of about 8,400 clones in the sample, around 85% were seen once. The sample here was blood, taken from a patient treated with checkpoint blockade. These TCRs come from a human donor with melanoma.

The genes are TRBV5-4 and TRBJ2-5, with TRBD2 as a possible D gene (6 bases). The end of the DNA aligns better with TRBJ2-7, so the J call may be wrong. The germline gives CDR1 SGHNT, CDR2 YYREEE (reference sequence). The CDR3 covers 17 residues. The CDR3 sequence is CASSPAPGIAVLYEQYF. As DNA, the CDR3 is TGTGCCAGCAGCCCTGCCCCGGGGATAGCGGTCCTCTACGAGCAGTACTTC.

This clone was observed a single time. DNA of the CDR3: TGTGCCAGCACACGGAGGACAGGGGGAACTAATGAAAAACTGTTTTTT. Translating gives CASTRRTGGTNEKLFF. The J gene is TRBJ1-4, the V gene TRBV2, with 10 positions matching TRBD1. The CDR3 is 16 residues long. In germline, CDR1 is SNHLY, CDR2 FYNNEI. V shed 7 bases and J 1 base; nucleotides not matched to a gene: 6.

The chain joins TRBV5-1 to TRBJ2-1; 7 nucleotides agree with TRBD2. This CDR3 has 15 amino acids. The germline gives CDR1 SGHRS, CDR2 YFSETQ. Germline trimming cut 0 bases from V and 4 bases from J; bases unmatched to any gene: 4. The CDR3 region has the DNA TGCGCCAGCAGCTTGGGCGGGAGCGAGTACAATGAGCAGTTCTTC. Its protein is CASSLGGSEYNEQFF.

This clone was observed once. The chain couples TRBV6-5 to TRBJ2-5; the D gene is possibly TRBD1 (5 bases). V dropped 7 bases and J dropped 4 bases, with 19 bases sitting between them. Germline assignment: CDR1 MNHEY and CDR2 SVGAGI. The CDR3 length is 15 residues. The CDR3 bases are TGTGCCAGCACCCTTACTCTGGCCCAGGGAGAGACCCAGTACTTC. Translation: CASTLTLAQGETQYF.

The chain carries TRBV5-1 and TRBJ1-4; D unresolved. V gave up 2 bases and J gave up 6 bases, with 5 bases separating them. From germline, CDR1 is SGHRS and CDR2 YFSETQ. The CDR3 covers 12 residues. Here the CDR3 reads CASSFPDEKLFF. CDR3 coding DNA: TGCGCCAGCAGCTTTCCCGATGAAAAACTGTTTTTT.

The chain couples TRBV9 to TRBJ2-2; no clear D gene. Trimming pared 4 bases from V and 5 bases from J, leaving 12 bases between. Germline V gene data show CDR1 as SGDLS and CDR2 as YYNGEE. The CDR3 is 14 amino acids. CDR3 sequence reads: CASSPAGQTGELFF. In nucleotides, the CDR3 is TGTGCCAGCAGCCCAGCTGGGCAGACCGGGGAGCTGTTTTTT.

The chain carries TRBV6-1 and TRBJ2-6; D call uncertain. Trimming removed 6 bases from V and 2 bases from J, with 11 bases in between. This CDR3 is 15 amino acids long. The germline V gene has CDR1 MNHNS and CDR2 SASEGT. The CDR3 reads CASSVSSTGANVLTF. In DNA, the CDR3 is TGTGCCAGCAGCGTATCCTCTACTGGGGCCAACGTCCTGACTTTC.

The genes are TRBV2 and TRBJ2-6; perhaps TRBD2 as D (5 bases). The germline CDR1 and CDR2 sequences are SNHLY and FYNNEI. The CDR3 runs 15 residues. V was trimmed by 5 bases and J by 2 bases, leaving 10 bases between them. CDR3 loop: CASSPGGTGANVLTF. As DNA, the CDR3 is TGTGCCAGCAGTCCCGGAGGAACTGGGGCCAACGTCCTGACTTTC.

The chain links TRBV5-1 to TRBJ2-1; the match to TRBD2 covers 8 bases. With V trimmed by 4 bases and J by 4 bases, 10 bases remained unmatched. The CDR3 is 16 residues long. The V gene's germline CDR1 is SGHRS and CDR2 YFSETQ. For the CDR3, the DNA is TGCGCCAGCAGCCTAAGCGGGAGAAACCTATACAATGAGCAGTTCTTC. Translation gives CASSLSGRNLYNEQFF.

This sequence joins TRBV7-8 and TRBJ2-6; D ambiguous. Trimming took off 3 bases at V and 0 bases at J, with 12 bases between the two ends. CDR1 and CDR2 (germline): SGHVS, FQNEAQ. The CDR3 extends over 17 amino acids. The CDR3 DNA sequence: TGTGCCAGCAGCTTGTCACTCGTTATCTCTGGGGCCAACGTCCTGACTTTC. Protein: CASSLSLVISGANVLTF.

The CDR3 DNA sequence: TGTGCCAGCAGTTACTCTCGCGGGAGCTCCTACAATGAGCAGTTCTTC. It specifies CASSYSRGSSYNEQFF. The chain uses TRBV6-6 and TRBJ2-1, with TRBD2 matching 7 bases. The CDR3 is made up of 16 amino acids. The germline CDR1 and CDR2 sequences are MNHNY and SVGAGI (reference sequence). The trim removed 0 bases at V and 0 bases at J, leaving 2 bases unmatched.

The CDR3 DNA is TGTGCCAGCAGCCGTAGCACTAGATTCGAGCAGTACTTC. It encodes CASSRSTRFEQYF. The chain employs TRBV9 and TRBJ2-7; possibly TRBD2 for D (5 bases). The germline V and J ends were trimmed by 4 bases and 6 bases, with 14 bases remaining between them. Germline values: CDR1 SGDLS, CDR2 YYNGEE. The CDR3 covers 13 residues.

The V gene is TRBV7-3, the J gene TRBJ2-1, with 9 bases that match TRBD1. This CDR3 is built from 15 residues. V lost 4 bases and J lost 3; bases outside the gene matches: 4. CDR1 is SGHTA and CDR2 is FQGTGA in the germline V gene. The CDR3 protein is CASSSGTGIYNEQFF. CDR3 sequence (DNA): TGTGCCAGCAGCTCCGGGACAGGGATCTACAATGAGCAGTTCTTC.

The chain is built from TRBV5-5 and TRBJ2-7; maybe TRBD1 (5 bases). The V gene lost 8 bases and the J gene lost 5 bases, with 17 bases spanning the gap. Germline V gene lookup returns CDR1 SGHKS and CDR2 YYEKEE (reference sequence). CDR3 length: 13 residues. In DNA form, the CDR3 reads TGTGCCAGTTTATCAGGGTTTTCCAACGAGCAGTACTTC. This codes for CASLSGFSNEQYF.

This chain connects TRBV29-1 to TRBJ2-7, with D perhaps matching TRBD2 (7 bases). Germline V gene data show CDR1 as SQVTM and CDR2 as ANQGSEA. V dropped 2 bases and J dropped 1 base, with 18 bases sitting between them. CDR3 length: 16 amino acids. DNA for the CDR3: TGCAGCGTTGAAAAGAGTATCAGGGGAGGGTCCTACGAGCAGTACTTC. As protein: CSVEKSIRGGSYEQYF.

The chain couples TRBV4-1 to TRBJ1-4; 7 bases are shared with TRBD1. From germline, CDR1 is MGHRA and CDR2 YSYEKL. Trimming cost V 5 bases and J 4 bases; bases outside gene matches: 7. The CDR3 loop spans 15 amino acids. The CDR3, as DNA: TGCGCCAGCAGCTCACCGGGACAGAGTAATGAAAAACTGTTTTTT. Amino acid sequence: CASSSPGQSNEKLFF.

This chain uses TRBV2 with TRBJ2-3; 13 bases line up with TRBD2. J was trimmed by 0 bases and V by 4 bases; bases with no gene match: 10. The CDR3 totals 19 residues. Germline CDR1 and CDR2: SNHLY and FYNNEI. The CDR3, as DNA: TGTGCCAGCAGTGGCCCGGGACTAGCGGGATACGCTAGCACAGATACGCAGTATTTT. It encodes CASSGPGLAGYASTDTQYF.

The chain links TRBV27 to TRBJ2-7; 11 positions agree with TRBD2. Losses at the gene ends were 5 bases for V and 4 bases for J; bases not matched to a gene: 10. Germline CDR1 reads MNHEY; CDR2 reads SMNVEV (reference sequence). CDR3 size: 16 residues. The CDR3 reads CASSPKKLAGVYEQYF. The CDR3 DNA follows: TGTGCCAGCAGTCCGAAAAAACTAGCGGGAGTTTACGAGCAGTACTTC.

The chain is built from TRBV5-6 and TRBJ1-2, with 8 bases matching TRBD1. This CDR3 is 18 amino acids long. Germline V gene data show CDR1 as SGHDT and CDR2 as YYEEEE. With 1 base clipped from V and 4 bases from J, the junction kept 15 bases outside the gene matches. The CDR3 spells CASSLRASGTGLPYGYTF. The CDR3 region has the DNA TGTGCCAGCAGCTTGAGGGCCTCCGGGACAGGACTCCCCTATGGCTACACCTTC.

The CDR3 protein is CASSTSGTPGYF. CDR3 sequence (DNA): TGTGCCAGCAGCACCAGCGGTACCCCTGGGTACTTC. The chain recombines TRBV28 with TRBJ2-7, with D possibly being TRBD2 (5 bases). Germline V gene lookup returns CDR1 MDHEN and CDR2 SYDVKM. Trimming took 6 bases from V and 12 from J, leaving 18 bases between them. The length of the CDR3 is 12 residues.

The rearrangement uses TRBV10-3 and TRBJ2-7; D is possibly TRBD1 or TRBD2 (5 bases each). The V and J ends lost 4 bases and 3 bases respectively, with 10 bases between them. The CDR3 contains 13 residues. The germline V gene has CDR1 ENHRY and CDR2 SYGVKD. The CDR3 protein is CAISGRDHYEQYF. The CDR3 DNA reads TGTGCCATCAGTGGCCGGGACCACTACGAGCAGTACTTC.

The V gene is TRBV10-3, the J gene TRBJ2-7, with TRBD2 matching 9 bases. The germline gives CDR1 ENHRY, CDR2 SYGVKD. CDR3 length: 15 residues. The V and J ends lost 7 bases and 2 bases, in that order; junction bases with no gene match: 9. For the CDR3, the DNA is TGTGCCATCAACGCGGGCGGGAGGGCCCCCTACGAGCAGTACTTC. Translation gives CAINAGGRAPYEQYF.

The chain employs TRBV6-5 and TRBJ2-5; no firm D call. CDR3 length equals 11 residues. The V end lost 6 bases, the J end lost 11 bases, and 13 bases lay between the germline ends. Per the germline V gene, CDR1 is MNHEY and CDR2 is SVGAGI. CDR3 sequence reads: CASSNRREQYF. CDR3 nucleotide sequence: TGTGCCAGCAGCAACCGTAGAGAGCAGTACTTC.

The chain couples TRBV28 to TRBJ2-5; 7 nucleotides line up with TRBD2. The end of the DNA fits TRBJ2-7 better, so the J call may be wrong. The CDR3 loop spans 12 amino acids. Germline V CDR1 and CDR2: MDHEN, SYDVKM. CDR3 nucleotide sequence: TGTGCCAGCACCTCGGGGGGCTACGAGCAGTACTTC. Its protein is CASTSGGYEQYF.